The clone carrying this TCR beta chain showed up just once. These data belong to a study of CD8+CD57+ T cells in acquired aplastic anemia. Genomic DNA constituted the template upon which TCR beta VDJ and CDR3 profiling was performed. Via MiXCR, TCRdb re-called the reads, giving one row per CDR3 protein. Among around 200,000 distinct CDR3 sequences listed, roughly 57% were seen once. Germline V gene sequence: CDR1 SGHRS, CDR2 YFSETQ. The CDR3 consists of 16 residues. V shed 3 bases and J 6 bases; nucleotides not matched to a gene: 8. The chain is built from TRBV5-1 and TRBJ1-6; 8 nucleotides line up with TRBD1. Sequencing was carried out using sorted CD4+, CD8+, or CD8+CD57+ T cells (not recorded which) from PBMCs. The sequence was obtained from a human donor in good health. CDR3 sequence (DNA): TGCGCCAGCAGCTACAGCGGACAGGGTTCTAATTCACCCCTCCACTTT. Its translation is CASSYSGQGSNSPLHF.